Following are 16 T cell receptor beta chains from one sample sequenced in a study of blood T cells in healthy people across ages. Using a J-beta primer mix together with a sample-barcoded 5' primer, a second PCR was run for roughly 6 to 11 cycles. One entry per CDR3 protein results from TCRdb running MiXCR on the 5' RACE reads. The table has under 1,100,000 distinct CDR3 sequences, approximately 25% seen once. This same sample was also part of a study on T cells of mothers and their children.

The sample consisted of blood. The receptors derive from a girl aged 2 to 9 in good health.

V gene TRBV10-3 combines with J gene TRBJ2-1, with TRBD1 matching 8 bases. This CDR3 has 15 amino acids. V shed 2 bases and J 3 bases; nucleotides not matched to a gene: 3. Germline CDR1 reads ENHRY; CDR2 reads SYGVKD. CDR3 in DNA: TGTGCCATCAGTGAGGCGGGGACAGGCTACAATGAGCAGTTCTTC. Translating it yields CAISEAGTGYNEQFF.

The rearrangement joins TRBV2 to TRBJ2-6, with a weak D call TRBD1 (5 bases). CDR1 SNHLY and CDR2 FYNNEI come from the germline V gene. The CDR3 has 14 amino acids. Trimming left V 8 bases short and J 4 bases short, with 12 bases between. The DNA of the CDR3 is TGTGCCAGCTTAGGCAGGGTCGGGGCCAACGTCCTGACTTTC. Translating it yields CASLGRVGANVLTF.

This clonotype occurred a few times. The V gene is TRBV6-1, the J gene TRBJ1-1; no clear D gene. The CDR3 loop spans 13 amino acids. V lost 1 base and J 7 bases, leaving 10 bases between the germline ends. Germline V lookup: CDR1 MNHNS, CDR2 SASEGT. CDR3 in amino acids: CASSEGSADEAFF. Here the CDR3 DNA reads TGTGCCAGCAGTGAAGGTTCGGCAGATGAAGCTTTCTTT.

This clonotype showed up many times. The V gene is TRBV27, the J gene TRBJ1-5, with D hard to call. Per germline, CDR1 MNHEY and CDR2 SMNVEV (reference sequence). Between the trimmed V and J ends, which lost 4 bases and 4 bases, there was a span of 5 bases. CDR3 size: 12 residues. CDR3 nucleotide sequence: TGTGCCAGCAGTTCTGAGAATCAGCCCCAGCATTTT. Translating gives CASSSENQPQHF.

Only a few counts were recorded for this clonotype. The genes are TRBV20-1 and TRBJ2-1; TRBD2 agrees at 8 bases. Germline trimming cut 1 base from V and 6 bases from J; bases unmatched to any gene: 14. The germline V gene encodes CDR1 DFQATT and CDR2 SNEGSKA (reference sequence). This CDR3 has 17 amino acids. This chain's CDR3 is CSARVVLPAGVPNEQFF. The CDR3 DNA is TGCAGTGCTAGAGTTGTGTTGCCAGCGGGAGTCCCCAATGAGCAGTTCTTC.

The rearrangement uses TRBV4-3 and TRBJ2-1; the match to TRBD2 covers 7 bases. Germline V CDR1 and CDR2: LGHNA, YSLEER. After removal of 1 base from V and 0 bases from J, the junction contained 9 bases not matched to a gene. CDR3 length equals 18 residues. This CDR3 is CASSQGFWRGSSYNEQFF. In DNA, the CDR3 is TGCGCCAGCAGCCAAGGCTTCTGGCGGGGGAGCTCCTACAATGAGCAGTTCTTC.

This clonotype was seen more than once but under ten times. The genes are TRBV7-8 and TRBJ2-5, with D uncertain. V lost 5 bases and J lost 6, with 13 bases in between. Germline V gene sequence: CDR1 SGHVS, CDR2 FQNEAQ. This CDR3 spans 13 amino acids. CDR3 DNA: TGTGCCAGCAGCGCTAACAGCGATCAGACCCAGTACTTC. This gives the protein CASSANSDQTQYF. The variable domain in full, with the rest retrieved from reference TRBV7-8 and TRBJ2-5, is GAGVSQSPRYKVAKRGQDVALRCDPISGHVSLFWYQQALGQGPEFLTYFQNEAQLDKSGLPSDRFFAERPEGSVSTLKIQRTQQEDSAVYLCASSANSDQTQYFGPGTRLLVL.

This clonotype was seen only once. The J gene is TRBJ1-2, the V gene TRBV29-1; no firm D call. Trimming shortened V by 4 bases and J by 8 bases, and 20 bases separated the two germline ends. This CDR3 is 14 amino acids long. Germline V CDR1 and CDR2: SQVTM, ANQGSEA. This chain's CDR3 is CSVGLAEAGNGYTF. The DNA for the CDR3 is TGCAGCGTTGGTCTGGCTGAGGCGGGGAACGGCTACACCTTC.

There are a few counts of this clonotype. The genes are TRBV12-3 or TRBV12-4 and TRBJ2-3; 7 bases are a match to TRBD2. CDR3 length: 15 amino acids. V was clipped by 3 bases and J by 2 bases; unmatched bases: 5. Here the CDR3 DNA reads TGTGCCAGCAGTTTCCCAGCGGGACTCACAGATACGCAGTATTTT. Its translation: CASSFPAGLTDTQYF.

J is TRBJ2-7 and V is TRBV28; 7 nucleotides match TRBD2. The CDR3 contains 13 residues. Per germline, CDR1 MDHEN and CDR2 SYDVKM. V trimming: 8 bases; J trimming: 4 bases; junction bases outside the gene matches: 8. DNA for the CDR3: TGTGCCAGCGATTCTAGCGGAGGGTACGAGCAGTACTTC. It translates to CASDSSGGYEQYF. Full variable domain (rest looked up from reference TRBV28 and TRBJ2-7): DVKVTQSSRYLVKRTGEKVFLECVQDMDHENMFWYRQDPGLGLRLIYFSYDVKMKEKGDIPEGYSVSREKKERFSLILESASTNQTSMYLCASDSSGGYEQYFGPGTRLTVT.

The sample holds a few counts of this clonotype. The CDR3 DNA is TGTGCCAGCAGCTTAAAAGGGGACGACTATGGCTACACCTTC. It translates to CASSLKGDDYGYTF. V usage is TRBV7-9 and J usage is TRBJ1-2; the D gene is possibly TRBD1 (5 bases). The germline gives CDR1 SEHNR, CDR2 FQNEAQ (reference sequence). V gave up 2 bases and J gave up 3 bases, with 10 bases separating them. CDR3 length: 14 amino acids.

The chain joins TRBV4-2 to TRBJ1-3, with D possibly being TRBD1 (5 bases). V lost 0 bases and J lost 4, with 13 bases in between. This CDR3 spans 16 amino acids. Germline CDR1 reads LGHNA; CDR2 reads YNFKEQ. CDR3 in DNA: TGTGCCAGCAGCCAAGATGGAGGGGAGATCGGAAACACCATATATTTT. It codes for CASSQDGGEIGNTIYF.

V is TRBV15 and J is TRBJ1-5; 7 nucleotides line up with TRBD1. Trimming took 0 bases from V and 5 from J; bases not matched to a gene: 7. The CDR3 is 16 amino acids. Germline assignment: CDR1 LNHNV and CDR2 YYDKDF (reference sequence). The CDR3 protein is CATSRDPGQLDQPQHF. CDR3 nucleotide sequence: TGTGCCACCAGCAGAGACCCGGGACAGTTGGATCAGCCCCAGCATTTT. The full variable domain, with the rest looked up from reference TRBV15 and TRBJ1-5, is DAMVIQNPRYQVTQFGKPVTLSCSQTLNHNVMYWYQQKSSQAPKLLFHYYDKDFNNEADTPDNFQSRRPNTSFCFLDIRSPGLGDTAMYLCATSRDPGQLDQPQHFGDGTRLSIL.

The chain employs TRBV29-1 and TRBJ2-5; the D gene is possibly TRBD1 (6 bases). CDR1 SQVTM and CDR2 ANQGSEA come from the germline V gene. The length of the CDR3 is 16 residues. V was clipped by 2 bases and J by 5 bases, with 21 bases between them. The CDR3 region is CSVESGAEPRGETQYF. CDR3 in DNA: TGCAGCGTTGAATCAGGGGCGGAGCCCCGAGGGGAGACCCAGTACTTC. Supplemented by reference TRBV29-1 and TRBJ2-5, the full variable domain reads SAVISQKPSRDICQRGTSLTIQCQVDSQVTMMFWYRQQPGQSLTLIATANQGSEATYESGFVIDKFPISRPNLTFSTLTVSNMSPEDSSIYLCSVESGAEPRGETQYFGPGTRLLVL.

The sample holds a few counts of this clonotype. The J gene is TRBJ2-1, the V gene TRBV20-1; D might be TRBD1 (5 bases). The CDR3 contains 21 residues. Trimming cost V 6 bases and J 0 bases, with 33 bases left between them. Germline CDR1 and CDR2: DFQATT and SNEGSKA (reference sequence). The CDR3 DNA reads as TGCAGTGCAAACTTATTAGTGGACACCAATTTGGTCCAGAGCTCCTACAATGAGCAGTTCTTC. This codes for CSANLLVDTNLVQSSYNEQFF.

Only a few counts were recorded for this clonotype. The chain joins TRBV29-1 to TRBJ1-2; D remains unclear. The CDR3 spans 11 residues. CDR1 SQVTM and CDR2 ANQGSEA come from the germline V gene. V was shortened by 4 bases and J by 6 bases, with 9 bases between the two germline ends. The CDR3 protein is CSVGMGDGYTF. Written as DNA, the CDR3 is TGCAGCGTTGGGATGGGAGATGGCTACACCTTC.